The next 6 T cell receptor beta chains were all read from a single sample in a study of cytomegalovirus exposure and HLA in healthy donors. In the PCR, 60 Vbeta and 13 Jbeta primers were used. TCRdb's table, derived via immunoSEQ multiplex PCR, lists solely in-frame clones and lacks some. The sample lists over 150,000 clones, more than 75% occurring once. Input material: PBMCs. The receptor set was obtained from a man aged 25 to 40 in good health and CMV-seropositive.

The rearrangement uses TRBV4-2 and TRBJ1-5, with D possibly matching TRBD1 (5 bases). V was cut by 0 bases and J by 3 bases, with 12 bases left in between. Germline CDR1 LGHNA, CDR2 YNFKEQ. The CDR3 sequence is 16 residues long. CDR3 in amino acids: CASSQDWGGYNQPQHF. The CDR3 DNA reads TGTGCCAGCAGCCAAGATTGGGGCGGATACAATCAGCCCCAGCATTTT.

The chain uses TRBV6-1 and TRBJ2-7; 9 bases line up with TRBD2. J was trimmed by 0 bases and V by 5 bases; bases with no gene match: 5. In germline, CDR1 is MNHNS, CDR2 SASEGT. The CDR3 contains 15 residues. The CDR3 spells CASSKSGRSSYEQYF. DNA of the CDR3: TGTGCCAGCAGTAAGAGCGGGAGGAGCTCCTACGAGCAGTACTTC.

The V gene is TRBV5-1, the J gene TRBJ2-7; 8 nucleotides match TRBD1. CDR1 and CDR2 (germline): SGHRS, YFSETQ. The CDR3 is 14 residues long. Trimming removed 4 bases from V and 6 bases from J; junction bases left unmatched: 9. CDR3 sequence: CASSAVGTGGEQYF. DNA for the CDR3: TGCGCCAGCAGCGCCGTAGGGACAGGCGGCGAGCAGTACTTC.

This chain links TRBV5-4 with TRBJ1-3, with D perhaps matching TRBD1 (6 bases). V was pared by 4 bases and J by 4 bases, with 9 bases between. The CDR3 sequence is 13 residues long. Germline lookup yields CDR1 SGHNT and CDR2 YYREEE (reference sequence). The CDR3 loop is CASSRDIGNTIYF. DNA for the CDR3: TGTGCCAGCAGCCGGGACATCGGAAACACCATATATTTT.

The chain combines TRBV4-1 with TRBJ2-1; possible D gene TRBD2, 6 bases. The CDR3 runs to 15 residues. Trimming shortened V by 2 bases and J by 9 bases, and 17 bases separated the two germline ends. Germline V lookup: CDR1 MGHRA, CDR2 YSYEKL. CDR3 in amino acids: CASSQIRIGRGEQFF. The CDR3 region has the DNA TGCGCCAGCAGCCAAATCCGAATTGGGCGGGGTGAGCAGTTCTTC.

This clone was recorded only once. This chain uses TRBV28 with TRBJ1-2; 8 nucleotides match TRBD1. The ends lost 5 bases at V and 12 bases at J; junction bases unmatched: 8. The germline V gene has CDR1 MDHEN and CDR2 SYDVKM. There are 12 residues in the CDR3. The CDR3 region has the DNA TGTGCCAGCAGTGACAGACAGGGGACCAACACCTTC. It yields the protein CASSDRQGTNTF.